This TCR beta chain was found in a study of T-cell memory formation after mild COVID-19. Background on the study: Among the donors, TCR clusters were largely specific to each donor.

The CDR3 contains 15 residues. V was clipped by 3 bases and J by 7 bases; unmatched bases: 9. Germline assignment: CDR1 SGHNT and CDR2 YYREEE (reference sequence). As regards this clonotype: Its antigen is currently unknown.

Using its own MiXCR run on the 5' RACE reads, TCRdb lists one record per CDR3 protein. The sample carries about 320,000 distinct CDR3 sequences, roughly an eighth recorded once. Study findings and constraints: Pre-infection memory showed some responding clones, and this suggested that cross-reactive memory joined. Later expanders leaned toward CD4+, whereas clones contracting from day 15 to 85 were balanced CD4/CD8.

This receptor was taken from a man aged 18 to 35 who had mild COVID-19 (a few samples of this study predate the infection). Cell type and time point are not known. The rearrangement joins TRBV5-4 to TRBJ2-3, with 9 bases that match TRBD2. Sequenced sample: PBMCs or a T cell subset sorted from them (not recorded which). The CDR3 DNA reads TGTGCCAGCAGCTCCGCGAAGCGGGGGGTTAATACGCAGTATTTT. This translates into CASSSAKRGVNTQYF.